Listed below are T cell receptor beta chains from one sample, sequenced in a study of cytomegalovirus exposure and HLA in healthy donors. Profiled with immunoSEQ multiplex PCR; TCRdb holds only in-frame clones, not every one. The sample holds about 130,000 clones, around 80% seen once. Sequenced: PBMCs. The receptors derive from a man aged 25-45 years in good health and CMV-seronegative. The CDR3 runs from the conserved cysteine through the conserved F or W. A D gene is named only where the DNA matches it firmly. A row's size may be missing; if present it is once, few, many or a size class.

V gene	J gene	clone size	CDR3 length	D gene	CDR3 DNA	CDR3 protein
TRBV29-1	TRBJ2-5	NA	15	TRBD2	TGCAGCGTTCTGGGGGTAGCGGGAGGAGGAGAGACCCAGTACTTC	CSVLGVAGGGETQYF
TRBV27	TRBJ2-1	NA	16	NA	TGTGCCAGCAGTTTACTGGGTGGCAGGGCACACAATGAGCAGTTCTTC	CASSLLGGRAHNEQFF
TRBV27	TRBJ2-1	NA	20	TRBD2	TGTGCCAGCAGCCCCAGCCTAGCGGGAGGTCCCCCTCTTCGATTCAATGAGCAGTTCTTC	CASSPSLAGGPPLRFNEQFF
TRBV7-6	TRBJ1-2	few	14	NA	TGTGCCAGCAGCCCCAGGCAGGGAAGCTATGGCTACACCTTC	CASSPRQGSYGYTF
TRBV7-8	TRBJ2-6	NA	16	NA	TGTGCCAGCAGCTTGTATGGGCAAGGAGGGGCCAACGTCCTGACTTTC	CASSLYGQGGANVLTF
TRBV30	TRBJ2-1	NA	13	NA	TGTGCCTGGACTGCGGGAAATGAAAATGAGCAGTTCTTC	CAWTAGNENEQFF
TRBV7-7	TRBJ2-1	NA	14	NA	NA	CVSSSSGGGNEQFF
TRBV5-6	TRBJ2-7	NA	19	TRBD2	TGTGCCAGCAGCTTCAGGATAGCGGGTATGACGGCGGGTAGACACGAGCAGTACTTC	CASSFRIAGMTAGRHEQYF
TRBV10-3	TRBJ2-5	once	15	NA	TGTGCCATCAGTGAAGAGGCTAGCCATCAAGAGACCCAGTACTTC	CAISEEASHQETQYF
TRBV28	TRBJ1-1	NA	14	TRBD1	TGTGCCAGCAGCCCGGGACAGCTACACACTGAAGCTTTCTTT	CASSPGQLHTEAFF
TRBV5-8	TRBJ2-3	NA	16	TRBD2	TGTGCCAGCAGCCTGGGACTAGCGGGAGATGCAGATACGCAGTATTTT	CASSLGLAGDADTQYF
TRBV6-4	TRBJ1-1	NA	13	NA	TGTGCCAGCAGCTACAGGGTCGGCACTGAAGCTTTCTTT	CASSYRVGTEAFF
TRBV10-3	TRBJ2-5	NA	18	TRBD2	TGTGCCATCAGCGGGACTAGCGGGACCCACGCCTTCCAAGAGACCCAGTACTTC	CAISGTSGTHAFQETQYF
TRBV30	TRBJ1-2	NA	13	TRBD1	TGTGCCTGGAGTCTGGACAGGGGCTATGGCTACACCTTC	CAWSLDRGYGYTF
TRBV5-6	TRBJ2-1	NA	15	TRBD1	TGTGCCAGCAGCCAGGGGGTTAGCTCCTACAATGAGCAGTTCTTC	CASSQGVSSYNEQFF
TRBV2	TRBJ2-1	NA	15	NA	TGTGCCAGCATGGGGGTCGGGGGGCTCTACAATGAGCAGTTCTTC	CASMGVGGLYNEQFF
TRBV6-6	TRBJ2-1	NA	15	TRBD2	TGTGCCAGCAGTTACTCTAGCGGGGTTTACAATGAGCAGTTCTTC	CASSYSSGVYNEQFF
TRBV25-1	TRBJ2-5	few	17	TRBD2	TGTGCCACCTCTAGCGGGAGCCAACCCTCAAGGGCGGAGACCCAGTACTTC	CATSSGSQPSRAETQYF
TRBV28	TRBJ1-5	NA	15	NA	TGTGCCAGCAGTCCCCCGTATGGAGTCATGAAGCCCCAGCATTTT	CASSPPYGVMKPQHF
TRBV19	TRBJ1-1	NA	13	NA	TGTGCCAGTAGACCCGGGGGGAGGGAGGAAGCTTTCTTT	CASRPGGREEAFF
TRBV7-2	TRBJ1-3	NA	16	TRBD1	TGTGCCAGCAGCTTATCCGGGACAGGCTCTGGAAACACCATATATTTT	CASSLSGTGSGNTIYF
TRBV5-1	TRBJ2-1	NA	15	TRBD2	TGCGCCAGCAGCTTGGCCACGGGAGGGCCCTATGAGCAGTTCTTC	CASSLATGGPYEQFF
TRBV21-1	TRBJ2-5	NA	13	NA	TGTGCCAGCAGTATGACAGGGAAAGAGACCCAGTACTTC	CASSMTGKETQYF
TRBV4-1	TRBJ2-2	NA	14	TRBD2	TGCGCCGCGAGGGAGCGGGAGGGCCTCGGGGAGCTGTTTTTT	CAAREREGLGELFF
TRBV19	TRBJ1-5	NA	14	NA	TGTGCCAGTACCGGGACATCAGGCGCTCAGCCCCAGCATTTT	CASTGTSGAQPQHF
TRBV6-4	TRBJ2-3	NA	16	TRBD2	TGTGCCAGCAGTGACTCGACTAGCGGGAGCACAGATACGCAGTATTTT	CASSDSTSGSTDTQYF
TRBV29-1	TRBJ2-7	NA	11	NA	TGCAGCGTTGAGGTTGGCGGCGAGCAGTACTTC	CSVEVGGEQYF
TRBV29-1	TRBJ2-3	NA	14	TRBD2	TGCAGCGTAGATACTAGCGGGAGTAGAGATACGCAGTATTTT	CSVDTSGSRDTQYF
TRBV27	TRBJ2-1	NA	14	NA	TGTGCCAGCAGTTCCCAAAGGGGCTACAATGAGCAGTTCTTC	CASSSQRGYNEQFF
TRBV5-3	TRBJ2-7	NA	15	TRBD2	TGTGCCAGAAGCTTGAGGGCGGGAGGGCCTGGGGAGCAGTACTTC	CARSLRAGGPGEQYF
TRBV30	TRBJ1-1	NA	12	NA	TGTGCCTGGAGTGTACTGAGGGTAGAAGCTTTCTTT	CAWSVLRVEAFF
TRBV28	TRBJ1-1	NA	16	NA	TGTGCCAGCAGTTCCGCAGGGGCAGAAAAGAACACTGAAGCTTTCTTT	CASSSAGAEKNTEAFF
TRBV7-2	TRBJ2-7	NA	14	NA	TGTGCCAGCAGCTTAGACAGCCGAGTCGGGGGGCAGTACTTC	CASSLDSRVGGQYF
TRBV28	TRBJ2-7	once	15	NA	TGTGCCAGCAGTTTAGGGGGCACGCCCTCCTACGAGCAGTACTTC	CASSLGGTPSYEQYF
TRBV10-1	TRBJ2-1	NA	15	NA	TGCGCCAGCAGTGAGTCGGTCGGGGGCTACAATGAGCAGTTCTTC	CASSESVGGYNEQFF
TRBV7-9	TRBJ1-2	few	12	NA	TGTGCCAGCAGTCCCGGCGGGGTCGGCTACACCTTC	CASSPGGVGYTF
TRBV7-9	TRBJ1-2	NA	12	NA	TGTGCCAGCAGCTTAGAGGCGGGAAGCTACACCTTC	CASSLEAGSYTF
TRBV7-2	TRBJ2-2	NA	14	NA	TGTGCCAGCAGCTTAGCCCTTAACACCGGGGAGCTGTTTTTT	CASSLALNTGELFF
TRBV28	TRBJ2-3	NA	13	TRBD2	TGTGCCAGCAGCCGATCCGGGGGGGATACGCAGTATTTT	CASSRSGGDTQYF
TRBV18	TRBJ2-3	NA	15	NA	TGTGCCAGCTCACGGCTGTCGGGAGTATCAGATACGCAGTATTTT	CASSRLSGVSDTQYF
TRBV6-1	TRBJ2-7	NA	16	TRBD1	TGTGCCAGCAGTGCTCGACAGGGCAGAGGCTCCTACGAGCAGTACTTC	CASSARQGRGSYEQYF
TRBV5-1	TRBJ1-1	NA	13	NA	TGCGCCAGCAGTACCCAGGGATTTTCTGAAGCTTTCTTT	CASSTQGFSEAFF
TRBV12-2	TRBJ2-5	NA	17	NA	TGTGCAAGTCGCTTAGAGCACTTGGCAGGACTCCAAGAGACCCAGTACTTC	CASRLEHLAGLQETQYF
TRBV27	TRBJ2-1	NA	15	TRBD1	TGTGCCAGCATCAACCGGGACAGCGTATACAATGAGCAGTTCTTC	CASINRDSVYNEQFF
TRBV30	TRBJ2-7	NA	16	NA	TGTGCCTGGAGAAGGGGTGGCTCGACTGGGACCTACGAGCAGTACTTC	CAWRRGGSTGTYEQYF
TRBV9	TRBJ2-7	NA	16	NA	TGTGCCAGCAAAGGGGGACGTCCAGGTAGAGTAGGCGAGCAGTACTTC	CASKGGRPGRVGEQYF
TRBV30	TRBJ2-6	once	14	NA	TGTGCCTGGACTAGGTCGCCTGGGGCCAACGTCCTGACTTTC	CAWTRSPGANVLTF
TRBV18	TRBJ1-1	NA	14	NA	TGTGCCAGCTCACCGAAATCAGTTAACACTGAAGCTTTCTTT	CASSPKSVNTEAFF
TRBV4-3	TRBJ2-3	NA	15	NA	TGCGCCAGCAGCCAAGATAGCGGCACGTCCGATACGCAGTATTTT	CASSQDSGTSDTQYF
TRBV15	TRBJ2-3	NA	14	TRBD2	TGTGCCACCCGGACTAGCGTAAGAACAGATACGCAGTATTTT	CATRTSVRTDTQYF
TRBV28	TRBJ1-5	NA	14	NA	TGTGCCAGCAGTTCGGCCCCTAGGGGTCAGCCCCAGCATTTT	CASSSAPRGQPQHF
TRBV10-3	TRBJ1-1	NA	17	NA	TGTGCCATCAGTGGAGGCAGGGTTGAATCGGGTAGGACTGAAGCTTTCTTT	CAISGGRVESGRTEAFF
TRBV18	TRBJ2-5	NA	12	NA	TGTGCCAGCTCTATAGGGGTGGAGACCCAGTACTTC	CASSIGVETQYF